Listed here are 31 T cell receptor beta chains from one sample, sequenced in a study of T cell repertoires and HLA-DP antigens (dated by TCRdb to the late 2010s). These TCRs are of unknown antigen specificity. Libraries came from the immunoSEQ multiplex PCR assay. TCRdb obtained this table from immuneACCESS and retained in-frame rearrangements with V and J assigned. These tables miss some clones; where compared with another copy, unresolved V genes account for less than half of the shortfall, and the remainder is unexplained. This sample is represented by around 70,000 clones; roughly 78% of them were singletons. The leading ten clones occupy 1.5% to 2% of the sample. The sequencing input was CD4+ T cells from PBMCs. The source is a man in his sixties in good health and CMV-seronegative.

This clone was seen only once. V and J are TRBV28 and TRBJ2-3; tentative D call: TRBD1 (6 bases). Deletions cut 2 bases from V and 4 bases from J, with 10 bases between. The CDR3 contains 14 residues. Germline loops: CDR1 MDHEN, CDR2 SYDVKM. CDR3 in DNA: TGTGCCAGCAGTTTACCCAGGGGAGCAGATACGCAGTATTTT. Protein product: CASSLPRGADTQYF.

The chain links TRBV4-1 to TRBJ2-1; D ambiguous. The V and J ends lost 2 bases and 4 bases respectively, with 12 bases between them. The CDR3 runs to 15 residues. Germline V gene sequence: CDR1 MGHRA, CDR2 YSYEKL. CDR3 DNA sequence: TGCGCCAGCAGCCAAAGGCAGGTTATTTACAATGAGCAGTTCTTC. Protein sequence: CASSQRQVIYNEQFF.

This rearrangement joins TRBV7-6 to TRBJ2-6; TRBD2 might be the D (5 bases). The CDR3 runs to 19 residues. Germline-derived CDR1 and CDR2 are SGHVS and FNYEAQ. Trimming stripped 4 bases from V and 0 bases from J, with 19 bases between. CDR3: CASSSIKGASSSGANVLTF. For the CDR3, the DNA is TGTGCCAGCAGCTCGATAAAGGGAGCTTCATCCTCTGGGGCCAACGTCCTGACTTTC.

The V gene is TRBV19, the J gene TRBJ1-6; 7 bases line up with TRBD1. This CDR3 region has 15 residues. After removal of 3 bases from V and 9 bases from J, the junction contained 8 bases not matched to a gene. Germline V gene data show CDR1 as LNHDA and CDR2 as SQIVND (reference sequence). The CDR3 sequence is CASSMRGGESSPLHF. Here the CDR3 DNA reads TGTGCCAGTAGTATGAGAGGGGGCGAGAGTTCACCCCTCCACTTT. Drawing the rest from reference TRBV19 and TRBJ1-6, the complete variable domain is DGGITQSPKYLFRKEGQNVTLSCEQNLNHDAMYWYRQDPGQGLRLIYYSQIVNDFQKGDIAEGYSVSREKKESFPLTVTSAQKNPTAFYLCASSMRGGESSPLHFGNGTRLTVT.

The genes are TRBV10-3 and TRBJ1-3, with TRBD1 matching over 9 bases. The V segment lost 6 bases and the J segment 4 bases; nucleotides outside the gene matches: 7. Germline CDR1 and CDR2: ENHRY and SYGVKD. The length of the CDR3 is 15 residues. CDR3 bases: TGTGCCATCAGCAGACAGGGGGTATCAGGAAACACCATATATTTT. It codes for CAISRQGVSGNTIYF.

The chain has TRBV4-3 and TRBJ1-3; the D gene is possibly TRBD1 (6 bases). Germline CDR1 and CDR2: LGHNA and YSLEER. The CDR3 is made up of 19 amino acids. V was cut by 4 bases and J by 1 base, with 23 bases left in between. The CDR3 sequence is CASSPRLPRGESSGNTIYF. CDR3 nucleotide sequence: TGCGCCAGCAGCCCCCGTTTGCCCAGGGGTGAATCTTCTGGAAACACCATATATTTT.

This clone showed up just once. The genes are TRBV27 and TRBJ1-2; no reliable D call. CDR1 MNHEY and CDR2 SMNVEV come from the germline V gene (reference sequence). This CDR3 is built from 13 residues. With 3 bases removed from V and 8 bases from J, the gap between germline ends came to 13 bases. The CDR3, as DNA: TGTGCCAGCAGTTTTAGCAGGTTCGTCGGCTACACCTTC. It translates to CASSFSRFVGYTF.

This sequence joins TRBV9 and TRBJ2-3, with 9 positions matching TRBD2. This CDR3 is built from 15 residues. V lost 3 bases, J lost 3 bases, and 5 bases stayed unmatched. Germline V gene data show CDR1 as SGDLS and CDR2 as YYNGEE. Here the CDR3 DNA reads TGTGCCAGCAGCGACCCGGGACTAGCTACAGATACGCAGTATTTT. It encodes CASSDPGLATDTQYF. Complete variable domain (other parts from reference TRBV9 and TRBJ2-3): DSGVTQTPKHLITATGQRVTLRCSPRSGDLSVYWYQQSLDQGLQFLIQYYNGEERAKGNILERFSAQQFPDLHSELNLSSLELGDSALYFCASSDPGLATDTQYFGPGTRLTVL.

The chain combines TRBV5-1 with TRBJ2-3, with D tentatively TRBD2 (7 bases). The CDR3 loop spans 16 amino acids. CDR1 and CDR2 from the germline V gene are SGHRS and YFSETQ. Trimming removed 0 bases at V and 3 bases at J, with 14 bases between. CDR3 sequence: CASSLGSGGETDTQYF. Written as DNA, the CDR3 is TGCGCCAGCAGCTTGGGGTCGGGGGGCGAAACAGATACGCAGTATTTT. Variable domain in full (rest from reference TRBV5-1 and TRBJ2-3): KAGVTQTPRYLIKTRGQQVTLSCSPISGHRSVSWYQQTPGQGLQFLFEYFSETQRNKGNFPGRFSGRQFSNSRSEMNVSTLELGDSALYLCASSLGSGGETDTQYFGPGTRLTVL.

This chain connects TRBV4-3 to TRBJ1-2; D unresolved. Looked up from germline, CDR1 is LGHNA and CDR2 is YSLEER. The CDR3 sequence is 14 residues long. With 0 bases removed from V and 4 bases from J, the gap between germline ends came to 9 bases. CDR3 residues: CASSQDSDLYGYTF. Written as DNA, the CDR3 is TGCGCCAGCAGCCAAGATTCCGACCTCTATGGCTACACCTTC.

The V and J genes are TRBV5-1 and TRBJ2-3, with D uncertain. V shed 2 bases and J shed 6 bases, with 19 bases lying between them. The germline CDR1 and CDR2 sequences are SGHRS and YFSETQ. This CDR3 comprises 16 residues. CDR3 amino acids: CASSLFGSSRTDTQYF. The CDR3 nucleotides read TGCGCCAGCAGCTTATTCGGGTCCTCACGAACGGATACGCAGTATTTT.

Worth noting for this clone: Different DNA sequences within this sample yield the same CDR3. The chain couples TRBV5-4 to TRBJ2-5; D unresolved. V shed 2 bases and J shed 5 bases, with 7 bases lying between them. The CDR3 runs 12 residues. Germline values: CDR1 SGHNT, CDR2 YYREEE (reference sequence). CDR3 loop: CASSFGRETQYF. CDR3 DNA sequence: TGTGCCAGCAGCTTTGGGCGGGAGACCCAGTACTTC.

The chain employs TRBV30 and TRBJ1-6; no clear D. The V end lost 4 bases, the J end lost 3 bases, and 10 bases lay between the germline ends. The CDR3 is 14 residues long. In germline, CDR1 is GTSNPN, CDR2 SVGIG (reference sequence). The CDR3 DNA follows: TGTGCCTGGACCCCGGCTCGCTATAATTCACCCCTCCACTTT. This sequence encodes CAWTPARYNSPLHF.

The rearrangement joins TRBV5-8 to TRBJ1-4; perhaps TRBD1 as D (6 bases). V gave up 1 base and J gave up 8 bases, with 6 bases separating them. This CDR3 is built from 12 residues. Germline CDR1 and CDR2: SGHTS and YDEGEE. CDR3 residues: CASSLRGEKLFF. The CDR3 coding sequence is TGTGCCAGCAGCTTGAGGGGGGAAAAACTGTTTTTT.

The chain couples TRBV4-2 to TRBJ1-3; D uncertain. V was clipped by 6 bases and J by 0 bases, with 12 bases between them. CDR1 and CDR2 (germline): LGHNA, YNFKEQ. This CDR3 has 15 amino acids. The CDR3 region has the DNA TGTGCCAGCAGACCTACAGACTACTCTGGAAACACCATATATTTT. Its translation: CASRPTDYSGNTIYF.

CDR3 in amino acids: CASSPRASGSSHNEQFF. The CDR3 DNA reads TGTGCCAGCTCACCGCGGGCTAGCGGGAGTTCCCACAATGAGCAGTTCTTC. The chain employs TRBV18 and TRBJ2-1; 10 nucleotides agree with TRBD2. With 3 bases clipped from V and 5 bases from J, the junction kept 10 bases outside the gene matches. In germline, CDR1 is KGHSH, CDR2 LQKENI. The CDR3 covers 17 residues.

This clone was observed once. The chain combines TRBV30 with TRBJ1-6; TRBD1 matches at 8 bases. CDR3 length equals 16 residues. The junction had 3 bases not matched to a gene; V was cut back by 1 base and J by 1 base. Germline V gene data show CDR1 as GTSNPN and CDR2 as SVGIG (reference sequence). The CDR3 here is CAWSAQGVSYNSPLHF. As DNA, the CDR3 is TGTGCCTGGAGTGCACAGGGGGTATCCTATAATTCACCCCTCCACTTT. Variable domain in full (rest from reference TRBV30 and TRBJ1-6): SQTIHQWPATLVQPVGSPLSLECTVEGTSNPNLYWYRQAAGRGLQLLFYSVGIGQISSEVPQNLSASRPQDRQFILSSKKLLLSDSGFYLCAWSAQGVSYNSPLHFGNGTRLTVT.

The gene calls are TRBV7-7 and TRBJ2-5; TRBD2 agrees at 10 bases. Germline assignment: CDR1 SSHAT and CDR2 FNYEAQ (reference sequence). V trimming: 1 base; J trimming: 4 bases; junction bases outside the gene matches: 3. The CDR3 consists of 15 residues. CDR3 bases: TGTGCCAGCAGCTTAGGGACTAGCGGAGGAGAGACCCAGTACTTC. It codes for CASSLGTSGGETQYF.

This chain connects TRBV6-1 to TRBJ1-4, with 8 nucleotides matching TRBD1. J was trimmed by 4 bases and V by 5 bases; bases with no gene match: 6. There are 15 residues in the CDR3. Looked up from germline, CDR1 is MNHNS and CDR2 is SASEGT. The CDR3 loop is CASSRQGINNEKLFF. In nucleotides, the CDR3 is TGTGCCAGCAGTAGACAGGGGATCAATAATGAAAAACTGTTTTTT.

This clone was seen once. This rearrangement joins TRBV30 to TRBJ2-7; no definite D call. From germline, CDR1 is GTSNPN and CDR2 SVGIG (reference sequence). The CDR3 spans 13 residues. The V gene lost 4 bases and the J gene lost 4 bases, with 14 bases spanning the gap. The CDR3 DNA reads TGTGCCTGGATTCGGAAGGGTTTATACGAGCAGTACTTC. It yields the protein CAWIRKGLYEQYF.

This chain's CDR3 is CASSIDWDRGSTDTQYF. The CDR3 DNA is TGTGCCAGTAGTATAGATTGGGACAGGGGCAGCACAGATACGCAGTATTTT. The V gene is TRBV19, the J gene TRBJ2-3; 10 positions match TRBD1. Germline CDR1 is LNHDA and CDR2 is SQIVND (reference sequence). This CDR3 has 17 residues. V trimming: 0 bases; J trimming: 0 bases; junction bases outside the gene matches: 3.

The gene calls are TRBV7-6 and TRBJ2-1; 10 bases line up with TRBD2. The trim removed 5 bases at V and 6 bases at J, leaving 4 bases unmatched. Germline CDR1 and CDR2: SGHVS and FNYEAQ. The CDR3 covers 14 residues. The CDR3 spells CASSTGLAVNEQFF. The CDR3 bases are TGTGCCAGCAGCACAGGACTAGCGGTCAATGAGCAGTTCTTC.

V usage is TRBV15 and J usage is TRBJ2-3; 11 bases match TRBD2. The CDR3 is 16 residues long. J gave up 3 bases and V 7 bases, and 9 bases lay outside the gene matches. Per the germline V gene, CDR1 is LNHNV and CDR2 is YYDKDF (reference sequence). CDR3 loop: CATTTRSGRGTDTQYF. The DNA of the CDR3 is TGTGCCACCACCACGCGTAGCGGGAGGGGGACAGATACGCAGTATTTT.

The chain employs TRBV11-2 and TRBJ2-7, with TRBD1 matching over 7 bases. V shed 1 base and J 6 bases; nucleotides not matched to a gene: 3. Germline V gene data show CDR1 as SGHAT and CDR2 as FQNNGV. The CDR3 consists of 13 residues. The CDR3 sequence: CASSLVAGGEQYV. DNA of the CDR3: TGTGCCAGCAGCTTAGTGGCAGGGGGCGAGCAGTACGTC.

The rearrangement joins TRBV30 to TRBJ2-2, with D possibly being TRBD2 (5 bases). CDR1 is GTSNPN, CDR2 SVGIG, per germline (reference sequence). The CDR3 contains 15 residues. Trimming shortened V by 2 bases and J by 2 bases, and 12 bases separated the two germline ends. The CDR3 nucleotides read TGTGCCTGGAGTCCTATCCGGGGTAACACCGGGGAGCTGTTTTTT. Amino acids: CAWSPIRGNTGELFF.

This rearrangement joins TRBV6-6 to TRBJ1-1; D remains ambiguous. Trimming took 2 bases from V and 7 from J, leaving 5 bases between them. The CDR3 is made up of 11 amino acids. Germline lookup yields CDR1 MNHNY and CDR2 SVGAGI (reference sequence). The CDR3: CASSYSVEAFF. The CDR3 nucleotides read TGTGCCAGCAGTTACAGCGTTGAAGCTTTCTTT.

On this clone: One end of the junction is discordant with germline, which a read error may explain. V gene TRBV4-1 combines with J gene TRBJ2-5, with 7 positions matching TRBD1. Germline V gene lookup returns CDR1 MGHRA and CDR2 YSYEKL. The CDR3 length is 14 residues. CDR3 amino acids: CASSLGTDQEAQYF. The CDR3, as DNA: TGCGCCAGCAGCCTGGGGACAGATCAAGAGGCCCAGTACTTC.

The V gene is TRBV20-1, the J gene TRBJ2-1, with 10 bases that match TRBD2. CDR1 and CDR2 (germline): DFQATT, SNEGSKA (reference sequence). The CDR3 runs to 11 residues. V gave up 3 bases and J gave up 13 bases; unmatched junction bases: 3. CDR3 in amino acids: CSASQREGQFF. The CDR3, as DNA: TGCAGTGCTAGCCAGCGGGAGGGTCAGTTCTTC.

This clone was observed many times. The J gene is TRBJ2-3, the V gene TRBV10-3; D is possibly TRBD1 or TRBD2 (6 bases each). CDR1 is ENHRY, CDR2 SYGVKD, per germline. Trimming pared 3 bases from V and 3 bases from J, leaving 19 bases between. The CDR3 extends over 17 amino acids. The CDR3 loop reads CAISEGEDRGRTDTQYF. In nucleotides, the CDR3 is TGTGCCATCAGTGAAGGCGAGGACCGGGGGCGAACAGATACGCAGTATTTT.

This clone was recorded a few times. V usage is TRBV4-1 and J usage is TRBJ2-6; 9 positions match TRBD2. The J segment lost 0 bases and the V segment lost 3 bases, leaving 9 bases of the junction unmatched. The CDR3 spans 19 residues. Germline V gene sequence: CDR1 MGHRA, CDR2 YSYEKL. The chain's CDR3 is CASSHYGTSLGSGANVLTF. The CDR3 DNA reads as TGCGCCAGCAGCCACTACGGGACTAGCTTAGGCTCTGGGGCCAACGTCCTGACTTTC.

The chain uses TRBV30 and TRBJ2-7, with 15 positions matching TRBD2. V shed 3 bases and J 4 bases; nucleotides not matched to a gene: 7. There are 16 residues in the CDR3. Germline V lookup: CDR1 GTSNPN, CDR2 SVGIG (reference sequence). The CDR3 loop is CAWRGLAGGHGYEQYF. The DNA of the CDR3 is TGTGCCTGGAGAGGACTAGCGGGGGGGCACGGGTACGAGCAGTACTTC.